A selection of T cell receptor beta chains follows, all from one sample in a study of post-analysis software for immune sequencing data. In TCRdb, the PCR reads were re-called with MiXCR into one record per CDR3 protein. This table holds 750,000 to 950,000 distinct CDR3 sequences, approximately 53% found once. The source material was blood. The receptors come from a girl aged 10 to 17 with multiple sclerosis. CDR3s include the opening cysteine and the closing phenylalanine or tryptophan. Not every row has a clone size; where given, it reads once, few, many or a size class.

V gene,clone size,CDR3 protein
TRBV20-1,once,CSATWTSSEQYF
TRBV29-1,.,CSAETWGNEQFF
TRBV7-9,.,CASSFRDRGTYEQYF
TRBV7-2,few,CASSLNSGLAGGGEQFF
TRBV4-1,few,CASSHGIDSGITLGEQFF
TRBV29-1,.,CSVLAGGADTQYF
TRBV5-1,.,CASSPRGPSDYGYTF
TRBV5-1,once,CASSLVAGAEAFF
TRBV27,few,CASSSGRTEAFF
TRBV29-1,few,CSVRRPGGSYNEQFF
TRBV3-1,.,CASSLPGPSYEQYF
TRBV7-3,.,CASSLDRKYEQYF
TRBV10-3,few,CAISERGAQETQYF
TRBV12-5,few,CASGLVQGLLTDTQYF
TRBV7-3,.,CASSLRKGRQQGQAYGYTF
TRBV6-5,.,CASSYSSSGRAWGTGELFF
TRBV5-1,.,CASSLTSGIYNEQFF
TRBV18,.,CAGSPPNMVLNTEAFF
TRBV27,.,CASSLSLRISPAEQYF
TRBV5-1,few,CASSPGRVADEQFF
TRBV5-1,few,CASSDTVNPEAFF
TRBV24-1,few,CATSESTDTQYF
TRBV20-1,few,CSARTGPGSPLHF
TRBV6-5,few,CASSYGTSNYGYTF
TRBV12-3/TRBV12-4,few,CASSLRRDRDGGYTF
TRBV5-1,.,CASSLAGRTSYNEQFF
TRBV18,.,CASSPRLVAGGLPGAYEQYF
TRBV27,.,CASKGQDYSNYGYTF
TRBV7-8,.,CASSLAPMGDQYF
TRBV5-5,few,CASSLTPGTASYEQYF
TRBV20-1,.,CSAMEGVPYEQYF
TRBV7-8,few,CASSLRAGNYGYTF
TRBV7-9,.,CASSLESVYNEQFF
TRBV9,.,CASSVAQGPYGYTF
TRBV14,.,CASSRLRGGNTEAFF
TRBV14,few,CASSEDGRTYQETQYF
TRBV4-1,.,CASSQRALAGGITDTQYF
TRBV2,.,CASKVPLPPYEQYF
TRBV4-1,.,CASSASGEAFF
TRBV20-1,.,CSARDWGSRETQYF
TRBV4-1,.,CASSQDPGSPYEQYF
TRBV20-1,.,CSAENLDRYFTEAFF
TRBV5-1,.,CASSFFEANYNEQFF
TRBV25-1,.,CASSELGLQGPTTAFF
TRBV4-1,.,CASSQEYRGRNNEQFF
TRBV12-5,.,CASGSGPGANVLTF
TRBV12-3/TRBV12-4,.,CASKDSGGEYNEQFF
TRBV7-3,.,CASRNRGPTFTEQYF
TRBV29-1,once,CSVESSTTYEQYF
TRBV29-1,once,CSVPGQGSLLAKNIQYF
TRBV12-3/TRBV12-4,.,CASSPDIRVREQYF
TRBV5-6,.,CASNFQGATYNEQFF
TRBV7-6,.,CASSYWREFNHEQFF
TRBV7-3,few,CASSPDGGSYEQYF